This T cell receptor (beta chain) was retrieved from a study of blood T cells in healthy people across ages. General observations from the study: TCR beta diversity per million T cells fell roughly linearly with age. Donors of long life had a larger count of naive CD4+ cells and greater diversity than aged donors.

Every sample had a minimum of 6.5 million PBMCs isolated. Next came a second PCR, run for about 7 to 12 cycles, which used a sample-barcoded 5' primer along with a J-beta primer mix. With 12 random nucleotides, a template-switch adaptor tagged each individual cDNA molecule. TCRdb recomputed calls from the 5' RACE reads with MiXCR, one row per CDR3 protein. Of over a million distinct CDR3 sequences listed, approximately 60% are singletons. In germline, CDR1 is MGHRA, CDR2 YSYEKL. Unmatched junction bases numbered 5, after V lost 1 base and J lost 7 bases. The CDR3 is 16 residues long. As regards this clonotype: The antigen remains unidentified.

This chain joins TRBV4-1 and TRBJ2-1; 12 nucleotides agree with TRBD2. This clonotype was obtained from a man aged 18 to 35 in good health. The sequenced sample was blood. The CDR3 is CASSQGGGLAGNEQFF. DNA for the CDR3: TGCGCCAGCAGCCAAGGGGGAGGACTAGCGGGAAATGAGCAGTTCTTC.